These 23 T cell receptor beta chains were sequenced from one sample in a study of a mutant IDH1 vaccine in newly diagnosed glioma. The time point here: baseline, week 1 (first vaccination visit). Regarding treatment: pre-vaccination baseline after standard-of-care therapy. Assay used: immunoSEQ multiplex PCR; TCRdb lists only in-frame clones, some missing. The data contain about 98,000 clones, 85% to 90% of them singletons. Source: PBMCs, taken from a glioma patient treated with radiotherapy, temozolomide or both. The receptors shown here come from a woman between 45 and 65 years old with glioma.

V usage is TRBV10-1 and J usage is TRBJ2-5; the match to TRBD2 covers 7 bases. Germline CDR1 WNHNN, CDR2 SYGVQD (reference sequence). After removal of 2 bases from V and 0 bases from J, the junction contained 6 bases not matched to a gene. CDR3 size: 16 residues. The CDR3 sequence is CASSEGVAGYQETQYF. As DNA, the CDR3 is TGCGCCAGCAGTGAGGGGGTAGCGGGCTACCAAGAGACCCAGTACTTC.

V and J are TRBV9 and TRBJ2-1, with TRBD2 matching over 12 bases. Germline V gene data show CDR1 as SGDLS and CDR2 as YYNGEE. The CDR3 spans 15 residues. V shed 4 bases, J shed 4 bases, and the junction held 3 bases outside the gene matches. Here the CDR3 DNA reads TGTGCCAGCAGCCCGGGGACTAGCGGGTACAATGAGCAGTTCTTC. Its protein product is CASSPGTSGYNEQFF.

V gene TRBV10-3 combines with J gene TRBJ1-1; TRBD1 aligns across 10 bases. CDR1 is ENHRY, CDR2 SYGVKD, per germline. The CDR3 spans 14 residues. After removal of 3 bases from V and 4 bases from J, the junction contained 2 bases not matched to a gene. This CDR3 is CAISEGTGATEAFF. Here the CDR3 DNA reads TGTGCCATCAGTGAAGGGACAGGGGCCACTGAAGCTTTCTTT.

This clone was seen a single time. The chain has TRBV19 and TRBJ2-7, with 12 nucleotides matching TRBD2. Germline assignment: CDR1 LNHDA and CDR2 SQIVND (reference sequence). V lost 6 bases, J lost 5 bases, and 5 bases stayed unmatched. The length of the CDR3 is 14 residues. The CDR3 sequence: CASSVTSGSHEQYF. CDR3 nucleotide sequence: TGTGCCAGTAGCGTGACTAGCGGGAGCCACGAGCAGTACTTC.

This chain uses TRBV28 with TRBJ1-4; 7 nucleotides match TRBD1. Trimming removed 7 bases from V and 8 bases from J; junction bases left unmatched: 10. Germline CDR1 MDHEN, CDR2 SYDVKM. The CDR3 spans 14 residues. This chain's CDR3 is CASTSLGQEEKLFF. For the CDR3, the DNA is TGTGCCAGCACTTCCCTCGGACAGGAGGAAAAACTGTTTTTT.

With regard to this clone: This sample also contains other DNA sequences that code for the same CDR3. The V call is TRBV5-6, the J call TRBJ2-7, with D unclear. CDR3 length: 11 residues. The V gene lost 0 bases and the J gene lost 4 bases, with 2 bases spanning the gap. Germline V gene lookup returns CDR1 SGHDT and CDR2 YYEEEE. The CDR3 here is CASSLGYEQYF. As DNA, the CDR3 is TGTGCCAGCAGCTTGGGGTACGAGCAGTACTTC.

V usage is TRBV7-9 and J usage is TRBJ2-1; tentative D call: TRBD2 (5 bases). Germline V lookup: CDR1 SEHNR, CDR2 FQNEAQ (reference sequence). The ends were cut back, 5 bases at V and 7 bases at J, with 27 bases in the middle. CDR3 length: 18 residues. CDR3 amino acids: CASSPTIGVAYHVNEQFF. The CDR3, as DNA: TGTGCCAGCAGCCCCACTATTGGAGTAGCGTACCATGTGAATGAGCAGTTCTTC.

This clone has just one count. The CDR3 sequence is CAWNTHGTHEQYF. The DNA of the CDR3 is TGTGCCTGGAACACACACGGGACACACGAGCAGTACTTC. The chain couples TRBV30 to TRBJ2-7, with a possible D match to TRBD1 (6 bases). The CDR3 contains 13 residues. V lost 4 bases and J 5 bases, leaving 15 bases between the germline ends. Germline V gives CDR1 GTSNPN, CDR2 SVGIG (reference sequence).

The CDR3 DNA is TGCGCCAGCAGCTTTTTGAGCCCTGGGACAGGGAGGTTCGAGCAGTACTTC. Its protein product is CASSFLSPGTGRFEQYF. The chain is built from TRBV5-1 and TRBJ2-7; TRBD1 agrees at 9 bases. The CDR3 consists of 17 residues. In germline, CDR1 is SGHRS, CDR2 YFSETQ. The V gene end was trimmed by 2 bases and the J gene end by 6 bases; junction bases not matched to a gene: 15.

The chain combines TRBV7-9 with TRBJ1-2; tentatively, D is TRBD1 (5 bases). V lost 10 bases, J lost 4 bases, and 16 bases lay in between. Germline V CDR1 and CDR2: SEHNR, FQNEAQ (reference sequence). This CDR3 has 13 amino acids. CDR3 protein: CATDSGRAYGYTF. The CDR3 bases are TGTGCCACCGACAGCGGCAGGGCCTATGGCTACACCTTC.

This clone came up once. V gene TRBV25-1 combines with J gene TRBJ2-1; D remains unclear. Trimming took off 2 bases at V and 0 bases at J, with 8 bases between the two ends. Germline CDR1 MGHDK, CDR2 SYGVNS. The CDR3 extends over 15 amino acids. CDR3 nucleotide sequence: TGTGCCAGCAGTGAACTCGATCCCTCCTACAATGAGCAGTTCTTC. Translated, it gives CASSELDPSYNEQFF.

Here the CDR3 DNA reads TGTGCCAGCAGCCCTCTGGCGGGAGGGGATGAGCAGTTCTTC. Translation gives CASSPLAGGDEQFF. This sequence joins TRBV6-6 and TRBJ2-1; 9 bases map to TRBD2. The junction had 8 bases not matched to a gene; V was cut back by 6 bases and J by 8 bases. Germline CDR1 and CDR2: MNHNY and SVGAGI (reference sequence). The CDR3 covers 14 residues.

The V call is TRBV28, the J call TRBJ2-7; D gene uncertain. This CDR3 spans 9 amino acids. Germline V lookup: CDR1 MDHEN, CDR2 SYDVKM. CDR3 protein: CAMGYEQYF. The CDR3 nucleotides are TGTGCAATGGGCTACGAGCAGTACTTC.

The rearrangement uses TRBV7-6 and TRBJ2-1; 9 bases map to TRBD2. V lost 3 bases to trimming and J lost 2 bases; unmatched junction nucleotides: 2. Germline loops: CDR1 SGHVS, CDR2 FNYEAQ. This CDR3 contains 15 residues. DNA of the CDR3: TGTGCCAGCAGCTTTATAGCGGGGGCCTACAATGAGCAGTTCTTC. As protein: CASSFIAGAYNEQFF.

The J gene is TRBJ2-7, the V gene TRBV15; TRBD1 aligns across 7 bases. The CDR3 extends over 13 amino acids. Germline V gives CDR1 LNHNV, CDR2 YYDKDF (reference sequence). V lost 8 bases to trimming and J lost 1 base; unmatched junction nucleotides: 5. The chain's CDR3 is CATARDRSYEQYF. The CDR3 DNA follows: TGTGCCACCGCCCGGGACAGATCCTACGAGCAGTACTTC.

This clone was counted between two and nine times. The J gene is TRBJ2-1, the V gene TRBV30, with no clear D. The germline V gene has CDR1 GTSNPN and CDR2 SVGIG (reference sequence). CDR3 length: 12 amino acids. With 2 bases removed from V and 8 bases from J, the gap between germline ends came to 10 bases. CDR3 coding DNA: TGTGCCTGGAGTTCGATGGGCGATGAGCAGTTCTTC. It translates to CAWSSMGDEQFF.

The J gene is TRBJ2-1, the V gene TRBV7-6; perhaps TRBD1 as D (5 bases). V lost 6 bases to trimming and J lost 7 bases, with 22 bases between them. The CDR3 length is 16 residues. Germline CDR1 is SGHVS and CDR2 is FNYEAQ. The CDR3 nucleotides read TGTGCCAGCAGTCCAATTGACAGTGGGGCATATAATGAGCAGTTCTTC. Its protein is CASSPIDSGAYNEQFF.

The CDR3 sequence is CASKRDSSYNEQFF. In nucleotides, the CDR3 is TGTGCCAGCAAGCGGGATAGCTCCTACAATGAGCAGTTCTTC. This chain joins TRBV9 and TRBJ2-1; the match to TRBD2 covers 7 bases. Germline lookup yields CDR1 SGDLS and CDR2 YYNGEE. This CDR3 is built from 14 residues. The J segment lost 0 bases and the V segment lost 6 bases, leaving 3 bases of the junction unmatched. Complete variable domain (other parts from reference TRBV9 and TRBJ2-1): DSGVTQTPKHLITATGQRVTLRCSPRSGDLSVYWYQQSLDQGLQFLIQYYNGEERAKGNILERFSAQQFPDLHSELNLSSLELGDSALYFCASKRDSSYNEQFFGPGTRLTVL.

The chain combines TRBV11-3 with TRBJ2-2; D perhaps matches TRBD2 (6 bases). The CDR3 is 16 amino acids. With 2 bases removed from V and 4 bases from J, the gap between germline ends came to 14 bases. From germline, CDR1 is SGHNT and CDR2 YENEEA. The CDR3 nucleotides read TGTGCCAGCAGCTTACAGGGAGGACACTTCACCGGGGAGCTGTTTTTT. Its translation is CASSLQGGHFTGELFF.

The chain has TRBV29-1 and TRBJ2-7; 11 positions agree with TRBD2. The V segment lost 3 bases and the J segment 3 bases; nucleotides outside the gene matches: 13. The CDR3 is 17 residues long. In germline, CDR1 is SQVTM, CDR2 ANQGSEA. The CDR3, as DNA: TGCAGCGTTGAGGGACTAGCGGCAAGTGGGGGCCGCTACGAGCAGTACTTC. This sequence encodes CSVEGLAASGGRYEQYF.

On this clone: The junction and the germline gene differ at one end; a read error may be behind it. The genes are TRBV7-7 and TRBJ2-1; the D is unclear. Germline-derived CDR1 and CDR2 are SSHAT and FNYEAQ (reference sequence). CDR3 length: 14 amino acids. This chain's CDR3 is CASSPLNGGNEQFF. The CDR3 nucleotides read TGTGCTAGCAGCCCACTCAATGGCGGCAATGAGCAGTTCTTC.

This chain connects TRBV28 to TRBJ1-2; unclear D gene. The CDR3 spans 12 residues. The V end lost 5 bases, the J end lost 2 bases, and 6 bases lay between the germline ends. Germline assignment: CDR1 MDHEN and CDR2 SYDVKM. DNA of the CDR3: TGTGCCAGCAGTCCCCTAAACTATGGCTACACCTTC. It codes for CASSPLNYGYTF.

The CDR3 loop reads CASSRWSWGGTDTQYF. In nucleotides, the CDR3 is TGTGCCAGTAGTAGGTGGTCCTGGGGGGGCACAGATACGCAGTATTTT. The chain employs TRBV19 and TRBJ2-3, with D possibly being TRBD2 (6 bases). Trimming took 4 bases from V and 1 from J, leaving 15 bases between them. The CDR3 loop spans 16 amino acids. Germline CDR1 reads LNHDA; CDR2 reads SQIVND (reference sequence).